The T cell receptor beta chain described here comes from a study of blood T cell repertoires in COVID-19. About the research overall: COVID-19 samples collected from the United States, Italy and Spain covered acute and convalescent phases. Sample material is recorded as cDNA or gDNA derived from T cells, B-cell-depleted T cells, or PBMCs.

This clone was seen more than once but under ten times. The authors' processing: Researchers report that nucleated cell counts were estimated from reference gene primer amplification. TCRdb's table, derived via immunoSEQ multiplex PCR, lists solely in-frame clones and lacks some. V and J calls and clone size are those listed in that table; D and trimming were worked out from the DNA. The sample gives some 95,000 clones, about 85% of which show up once; approximately 4.9% is in the top ten. This CDR3 has 15 amino acids. Trimming removed 2 bases at V and 0 bases at J, with 8 bases between. Germline loops: CDR1 MDHEN, CDR2 SYDVKM.

The receptor's source is a man aged 70-80 years with acute or convalescent COVID-19. Sequencing was done on a sample of peripheral blood. V is TRBV28 and J is TRBJ2-1; D gene uncertain. The CDR3 protein is CASSLGRSSYNEQFF. Written as DNA, the CDR3 is TGTGCCAGCAGTTTAGGGCGCAGCTCCTACAATGAGCAGTTCTTC.